This T cell receptor (beta chain) was sequenced during a study of shared clonotypes between healthy human individuals. The method was immunoSEQ multiplex PCR; TCRdb's version includes in-frame clones alone and lacks a portion of them. The sample has about 520,000 clones, around 95% seen once. This CDR3 has 14 residues. Looked up from germline, CDR1 is SGHRS and CDR2 is YFSETQ. The V and J ends lost 0 bases and 5 bases respectively, with 11 bases between them. The rearrangement joins TRBV5-1 to TRBJ2-5; no definite D call. Sequencing was carried out using naive CD4+ T cells sorted from blood. Noted subset: CD45RA+ positively selected. This sequence was found in a woman aged 25-40 years in good health. In nucleotides, the CDR3 is TGCGCCAGCAGCTTGGGGGGAATCAGGGAGACCCAGTACTTC. It is translated as CASSLGGIRETQYF.